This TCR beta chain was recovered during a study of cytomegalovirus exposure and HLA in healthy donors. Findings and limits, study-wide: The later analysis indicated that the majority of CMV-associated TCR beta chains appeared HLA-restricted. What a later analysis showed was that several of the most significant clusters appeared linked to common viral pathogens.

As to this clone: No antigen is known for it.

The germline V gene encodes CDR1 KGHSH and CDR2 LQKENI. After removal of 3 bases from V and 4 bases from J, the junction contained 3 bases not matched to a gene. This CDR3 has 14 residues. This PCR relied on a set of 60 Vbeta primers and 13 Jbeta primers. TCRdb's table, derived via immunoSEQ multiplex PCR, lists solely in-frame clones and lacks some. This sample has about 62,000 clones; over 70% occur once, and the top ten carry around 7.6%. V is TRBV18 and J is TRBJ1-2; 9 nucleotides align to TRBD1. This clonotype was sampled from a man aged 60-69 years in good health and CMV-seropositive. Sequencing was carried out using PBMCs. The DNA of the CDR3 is TGTGCCAGCTCACCCGGACAGGGGAGCTATGGCTACACCTTC. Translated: CASSPGQGSYGYTF. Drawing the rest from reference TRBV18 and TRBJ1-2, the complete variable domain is NAGVMQNPRHLVRRRGQEARLRCSPMKGHSHVYWYRQLPEEGLKFMVYLQKENIIDESGMPKERFSAEFPKEGPSILRIQQVVRGDSAAYFCASSPGQGSYGYTFGSGTRLTVV.